The entry below describes one T cell receptor beta chain. Antigen: not known. This sample is part of a study of radiotherapy plus CTLA-4 blockade in lung cancer. Overall study context: For 15% to 20% of patients, objective responses occurred, and around 31% had disease control.

Study-wide findings and caveats: In blood, early T cell clone dynamics reportedly predicted response best, together with interferon-beta.

Repertoires were generated with immunoSEQ multiplex PCR, while TCRdb's copy carries only in-frame clones and drops some. Among over 60,000 clones listed, about 87% were seen once. CDR3 size: 13 residues. Germline CDR1 reads SNHLY; CDR2 reads FYNNEI. With 7 bases removed from V and 1 base from J, the gap between germline ends came to 11 bases. The sample here was peripheral blood, taken from a patient treated with radiotherapy plus ipilimumab. This receptor was taken from a human donor with non-small cell lung cancer who had stable disease on radiotherapy plus ipilimumab. This sequence joins TRBV2 and TRBJ2-7; D remains ambiguous. The CDR3 nucleotides are TGTGCCAGCAACGATGTTTTTTCCTACGAGCAGTACTTC. Its translation is CASNDVFSYEQYF.